This record looks at one T cell receptor (beta chain) sequence and its context. The data were obtained in a study of blood T cell repertoires in COVID-19. There are 16 residues in the CDR3. Trimming at V came to 0 bases and at J to 2 bases, leaving 6 bases not matched to a gene. From germline, CDR1 is LGHDT and CDR2 YNNKEL (reference sequence). Here immunoSEQ multiplex PCR was the method, and the copy in TCRdb shows in-frame clones only, minus some. The sample holds about 220,000 clones; nearly 90% are singletons and the top ten take approximately 15%. V and J are TRBV3-1 (or the pseudogene TRBV3-2) and TRBJ2-7; 8 bases are a match to TRBD2. Sequences were obtained from PBMCs or T cells enriched from blood (not recorded which). The TCR originated in a young man who had been exposed to COVID-19. The CDR3 reads CASSQDRTSFTYEQYF. The DNA for the CDR3 is TGTGCCAGCAGCCAAGATCGGACTAGCTTTACCTACGAGCAGTACTTC.